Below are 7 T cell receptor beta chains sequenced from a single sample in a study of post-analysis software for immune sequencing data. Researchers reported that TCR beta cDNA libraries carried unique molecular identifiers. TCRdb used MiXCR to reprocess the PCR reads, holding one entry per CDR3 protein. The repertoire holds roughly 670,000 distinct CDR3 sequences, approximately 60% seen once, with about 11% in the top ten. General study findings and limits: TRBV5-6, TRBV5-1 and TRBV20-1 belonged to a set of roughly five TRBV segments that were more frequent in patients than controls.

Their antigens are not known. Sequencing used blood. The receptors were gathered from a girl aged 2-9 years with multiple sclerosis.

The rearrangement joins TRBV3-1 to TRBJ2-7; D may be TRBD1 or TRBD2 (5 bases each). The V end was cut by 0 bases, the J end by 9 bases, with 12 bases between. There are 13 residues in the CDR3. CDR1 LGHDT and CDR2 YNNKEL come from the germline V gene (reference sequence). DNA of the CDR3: TGTGCCAGCAGCCAAGATCGAGGGGCGGCGCAGTACTTC. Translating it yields CASSQDRGAAQYF.

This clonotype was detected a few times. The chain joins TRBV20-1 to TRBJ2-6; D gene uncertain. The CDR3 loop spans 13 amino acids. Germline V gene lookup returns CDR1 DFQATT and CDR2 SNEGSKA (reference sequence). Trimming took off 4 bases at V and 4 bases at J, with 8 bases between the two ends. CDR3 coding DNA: TGCAGTGCTAAGGCCCCAGGGGCCAACGTCCTGACTTTC. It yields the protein CSAKAPGANVLTF.

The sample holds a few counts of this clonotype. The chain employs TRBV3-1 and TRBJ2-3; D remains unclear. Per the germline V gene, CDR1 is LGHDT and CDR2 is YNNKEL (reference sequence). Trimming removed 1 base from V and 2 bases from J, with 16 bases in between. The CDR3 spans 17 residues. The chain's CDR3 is CASSQGVRNTYTDTQYF. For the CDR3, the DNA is TGTGCCAGCAGCCAAGGAGTGCGCAACACATACACAGATACGCAGTATTTT.

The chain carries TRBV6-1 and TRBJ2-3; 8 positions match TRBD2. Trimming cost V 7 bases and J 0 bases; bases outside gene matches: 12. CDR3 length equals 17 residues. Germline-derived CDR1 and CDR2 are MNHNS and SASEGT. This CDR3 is CASTPGGLVESTDTQYF. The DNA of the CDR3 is TGTGCCAGCACCCCGGGGGGACTAGTCGAGAGCACAGATACGCAGTATTTT.

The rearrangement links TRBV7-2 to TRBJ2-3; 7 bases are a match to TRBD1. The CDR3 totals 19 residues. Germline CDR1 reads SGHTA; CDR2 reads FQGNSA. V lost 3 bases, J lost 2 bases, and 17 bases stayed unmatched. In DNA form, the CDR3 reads TGTGCCAGCAGCTTTCCGGGACAGAGCGTCCCCTCCCACACAGATACGCAGTATTTT. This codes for CASSFPGQSVPSHTDTQYF. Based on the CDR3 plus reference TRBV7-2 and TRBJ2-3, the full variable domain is GAGVSQSPSNKVTEKGKDVELRCDPISGHTALYWYRQSLGQGLEFLIYFQGNSAPDKSGLPSDRFSAERTGGSVSTLTIQRTQQEDSAVYLCASSFPGQSVPSHTDTQYFGPGTRLTVL.

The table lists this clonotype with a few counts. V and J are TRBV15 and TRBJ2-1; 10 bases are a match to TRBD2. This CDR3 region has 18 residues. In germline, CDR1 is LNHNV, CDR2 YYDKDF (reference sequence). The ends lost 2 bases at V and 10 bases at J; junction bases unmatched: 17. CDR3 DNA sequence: TGTGCCACCAGCAGACCTCCTATAGCGGGGGGCGGGAGGGCAGAGCAGTTCTTC. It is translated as CATSRPPIAGGGRAEQFF.

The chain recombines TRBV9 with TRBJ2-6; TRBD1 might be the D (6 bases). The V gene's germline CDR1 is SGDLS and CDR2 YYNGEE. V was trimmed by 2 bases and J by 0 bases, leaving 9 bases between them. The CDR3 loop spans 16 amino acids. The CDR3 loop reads CASSVDRISGANVLTF. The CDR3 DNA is TGTGCCAGCAGCGTCGACAGGATCTCTGGGGCCAACGTCCTGACTTTC.